The T cell receptor beta chain described here comes from a study of control samples from healthy donors and cancer patients. This table comes from immunoSEQ multiplex PCR, and its TCRdb copy is limited to in-frame clones, with some not included. The data contain roughly 94,000 clones, about four fifths of them seen just once; the ten biggest clones take up under 40%. The sample holds one count of this clone. The CDR3 sequence is 13 residues long. Trimming pared 3 bases from V and 3 bases from J, leaving 8 bases between. The germline gives CDR1 SQVTM, CDR2 ANQGSEA. The chain combines TRBV29-1 with TRBJ2-2; D is tentatively TRBD1 or TRBD2 (5 bases each). The sequenced material came from PBMCs. The receptor was isolated from a man aged 65-85 years with lung cancer. The chain's CDR3 is CSVELGDTGELFF. CDR3 nucleotides: TGCAGCGTTGAGTTGGGGGACACCGGGGAGCTGTTTTTT.